The rows below give T cell receptor beta chains drawn from one sample of a study of blood T cell repertoires in COVID-19. The data were produced by immunoSEQ multiplex PCR, yet TCRdb's version contains in-frame clones alone and is incomplete. The sample contains tens of thousands of clones, 85% of which appear only once. Sequencing input: peripheral blood. These receptors were taken from a woman in her sixties or seventies with acute or convalescent COVID-19. CDR3s include the opening cysteine and the closing phenylalanine or tryptophan. The order of the fields is D gene, clone size, V gene, J gene, CDR3 DNA, CDR3 protein. D genes are given only for firm matches. The size entry is marked missing in some rows and otherwise reads once, few, many or a size class.

d_call: TRBD2; clone_size: .; v_call: TRBV28; j_call: TRBJ2-3; cdr3_nt: TGTGCCAGCAGTGTGCCGGGGGGGCAGCCAGATACGCAGTATTTT; cdr3_aa: CASSVPGGQPDTQYF
d_call: TRBD1; clone_size: .; v_call: TRBV10-2; j_call: TRBJ1-1; cdr3_nt: TGCGCCAGCAGCTTGGACAGGGAAGGAACTGAAGCTTTCTTT; cdr3_aa: CASSLDREGTEAFF
d_call: .; clone_size: .; v_call: TRBV5-1; j_call: TRBJ2-1; cdr3_nt: TGCGCCAGCAGCTTGGTATCCTACAATGAGCAGTTCTTC; cdr3_aa: CASSLVSYNEQFF
d_call: TRBD2; clone_size: once; v_call: TRBV7-6; j_call: TRBJ2-5; cdr3_nt: TGTGCCAGCAGAAGGGGGCTAGCGGGAGTACTTGAGACCCAGTACTTC; cdr3_aa: CASRRGLAGVLETQYF
d_call: .; clone_size: .; v_call: TRBV30; j_call: TRBJ2-2; cdr3_nt: TGTGCCTGGAGTGTAGAGTTAGGAGTGCACACCGGGGAGCTGTTTTTT; cdr3_aa: CAWSVELGVHTGELFF
d_call: .; clone_size: once; v_call: TRBV18; j_call: TRBJ1-2; cdr3_nt: TGTGCCAGCTCACCTTACCAAACCGACAGAGCCCTCTATGGCTACACCTTC; cdr3_aa: CASSPYQTDRALYGYTF
d_call: TRBD2; clone_size: .; v_call: TRBV19; j_call: TRBJ2-2; cdr3_nt: TGTGCCAGTAGTGCCGAACTAGCGGGAGGGCCCGGGGAGCTGTTTTTT; cdr3_aa: CASSAELAGGPGELFF
d_call: .; clone_size: .; v_call: TRBV4-1; j_call: TRBJ2-1; cdr3_nt: TGCGCCAGCAGCCAGCTCGCTAGAAACAATGAGCAGTTCTTC; cdr3_aa: CASSQLARNNEQFF
d_call: TRBD2; clone_size: .; v_call: TRBV10-2; j_call: TRBJ2-1; cdr3_nt: TGCGCCAGCATAGTTGAGCGGGAGTTTTACAATGAGCAGTTCTTC; cdr3_aa: CASIVEREFYNEQFF
d_call: .; clone_size: .; v_call: TRBV19; j_call: TRBJ2-2; cdr3_nt: TGTGCCAGTAGTATTGGACTAAACACCGGGGAGCTGTTTTTT; cdr3_aa: CASSIGLNTGELFF
d_call: .; clone_size: .; v_call: TRBV19; j_call: TRBJ2-1; cdr3_nt: TGTGCCAGTAGTATAATAGAAGGGAGTGAGCAGTTCTTC; cdr3_aa: CASSIIEGSEQFF
d_call: .; clone_size: .; v_call: TRBV7-7; j_call: TRBJ2-5; cdr3_nt: TGTGCCAGCACCCCCCTACGTGGGGAGGTCCAAGAGACCCAGTACTTC; cdr3_aa: CASTPLRGEVQETQYF
d_call: TRBD1; clone_size: .; v_call: TRBV27; j_call: TRBJ1-4; cdr3_nt: TGTGCCAGCAGGTCCGGGACAGGACGGGAAAAACTGTTTTTT; cdr3_aa: CASRSGTGREKLFF
d_call: .; clone_size: .; v_call: TRBV18; j_call: TRBJ1-1; cdr3_nt: TGTGCCAGCTCGGGGCCTGCAAGGGTTGGCACTGAAGCTTTCTTT; cdr3_aa: CASSGPARVGTEAFF
d_call: TRBD1; clone_size: .; v_call: TRBV5-1; j_call: TRBJ1-2; cdr3_nt: TGCGCCAGCAGCCCGGGACAGGGCGGGATGGGGTATGGCTACACCTTC; cdr3_aa: CASSPGQGGMGYGYTF
d_call: TRBD1; clone_size: .; v_call: TRBV19; j_call: TRBJ1-1; cdr3_nt: TGTGCCAGTATTCCGGGACAGGGTTTCACTGAAGCTTTCTTT; cdr3_aa: CASIPGQGFTEAFF
d_call: TRBD1; clone_size: few; v_call: TRBV6-6; j_call: TRBJ1-1; cdr3_nt: TGTGCCAGCAGTTACGCAAGGACAGGGGCGGGCACTGAAGCTTTCTTT; cdr3_aa: CASSYARTGAGTEAFF